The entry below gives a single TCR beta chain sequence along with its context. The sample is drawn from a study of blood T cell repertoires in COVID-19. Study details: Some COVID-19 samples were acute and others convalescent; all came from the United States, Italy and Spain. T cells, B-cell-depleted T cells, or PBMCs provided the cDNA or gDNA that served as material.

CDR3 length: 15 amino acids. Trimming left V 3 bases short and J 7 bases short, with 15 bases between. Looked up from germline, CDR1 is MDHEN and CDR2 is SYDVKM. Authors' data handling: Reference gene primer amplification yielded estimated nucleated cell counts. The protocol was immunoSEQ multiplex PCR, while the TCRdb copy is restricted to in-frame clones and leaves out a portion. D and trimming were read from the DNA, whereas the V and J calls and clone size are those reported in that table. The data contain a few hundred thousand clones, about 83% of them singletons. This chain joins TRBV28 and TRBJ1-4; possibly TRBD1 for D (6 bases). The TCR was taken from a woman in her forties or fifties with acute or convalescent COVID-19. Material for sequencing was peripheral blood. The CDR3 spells CASSFWGGPGEKLFF. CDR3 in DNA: TGTGCCAGCAGTTTCTGGGGGGGCCCTGGTGAAAAACTGTTTTTT.